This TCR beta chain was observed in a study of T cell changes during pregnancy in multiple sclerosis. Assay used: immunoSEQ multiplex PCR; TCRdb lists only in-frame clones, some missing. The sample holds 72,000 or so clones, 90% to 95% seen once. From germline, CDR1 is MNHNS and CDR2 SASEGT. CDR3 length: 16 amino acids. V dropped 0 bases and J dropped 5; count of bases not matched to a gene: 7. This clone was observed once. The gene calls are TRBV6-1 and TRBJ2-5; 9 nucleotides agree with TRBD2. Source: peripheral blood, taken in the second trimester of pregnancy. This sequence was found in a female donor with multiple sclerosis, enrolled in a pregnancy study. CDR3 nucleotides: TGTGCCAGCAGTGAAGCGGAAGGCGGGGGGGCCGAGACCCAGTACTTC. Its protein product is CASSEAEGGGAETQYF.